The 25 T cell receptor beta chains below all came from one sample that was sequenced in a study of shared clonotypes between healthy human individuals. Using immunoSEQ multiplex PCR, the repertoire was profiled, and TCRdb retains in-frame clones only, with some absent. Of millions of clones detected, 85% to 95% appear once; the ten largest clones hold approximately 0.13%. The sequenced material came from naive CD4+ T cells sorted from blood. Subset meaning: CD45RA+ positively selected. All receptors come from a man between 18 and 29 years old in good health.

V usage is TRBV11-2 and J usage is TRBJ2-3; 10 positions agree with TRBD2. V lost 3 bases to trimming and J lost 0 bases; unmatched junction nucleotides: 0. Germline values: CDR1 SGHAT, CDR2 FQNNGV. CDR3 length: 15 residues. This CDR3 reads CASSFSGRSTDTQYF. The CDR3 nucleotides read TGTGCCAGCAGCTTTAGCGGGAGGAGCACAGATACGCAGTATTTT.

J is TRBJ2-2 and V is TRBV18; the D gene is possibly TRBD1 (5 bases). Trimming cost V 3 bases and J 8 bases, with 10 bases left between them. The germline CDR1 and CDR2 sequences are KGHSH and LQKENI. The CDR3 sequence is 13 residues long. DNA of the CDR3: TGTGCCAGCTCACCTGCAGGGCTTGGGGAGCTGTTTTTT. Its protein is CASSPAGLGELFF.

The chain combines TRBV5-1 with TRBJ1-1; D may be TRBD1 (6 bases). V shed 4 bases and J shed 0 bases, with 16 bases lying between them. Germline lookup yields CDR1 SGHRS and CDR2 YFSETQ. This CDR3 comprises 16 residues. CDR3 in DNA: TGCGCCAGCAGCGATGAAGGGGGACACTTGAACACTGAAGCTTTCTTT. Protein product: CASSDEGGHLNTEAFF.

The chain recombines TRBV28 with TRBJ1-3; D possibly corresponds to TRBD1 (5 bases). The CDR3 totals 15 residues. The germline V gene encodes CDR1 MDHEN and CDR2 SYDVKM. V lost 4 bases to trimming and J lost 0 bases, with 10 bases between them. The CDR3 protein is CASSYRRPSGNTIYF. The CDR3 region has the DNA TGTGCCAGCAGTTACAGGAGACCCTCTGGAAACACCATATATTTT.

This clone was seen a handful of times. The same CDR3 also results from other DNA sequences found in this sample. For the CDR3, the DNA is TGCAGTGCTAGCGGCACAGATACGCAGTATTTT. This sequence encodes CSASGTDTQYF. The chain links TRBV20-1 to TRBJ2-3; D not certain. Deletions cut 3 bases from V and 1 base from J, with 2 bases between. CDR1 and CDR2 (germline): DFQATT, SNEGSKA (reference sequence). The CDR3 sequence is 11 residues long.

This chain connects TRBV5-8 to TRBJ2-7, with 7 positions matching TRBD1. The V gene's germline CDR1 is SGHTS and CDR2 YDEGEE. V shed 1 base and J 0 bases; nucleotides not matched to a gene: 4. The CDR3 length is 15 residues. The CDR3 DNA follows: TGTGCCAGCAGCTTGCCCCGGGACAGCTCCTACGAGCAGTACTTC. This translates into CASSLPRDSSYEQYF.

The count of this clone is one. The V and J genes are TRBV7-2 and TRBJ1-6, with D possibly being TRBD1 (6 bases). Germline assignment: CDR1 SGHTA and CDR2 FQGNSA. The CDR3 covers 13 residues. Trimming took 4 bases from V and 9 from J, leaving 10 bases between them. The CDR3 loop is CASSSTGFSPLHF. In nucleotides, the CDR3 is TGTGCCAGCAGCTCCACAGGGTTTTCACCCCTCCACTTT.

This chain joins TRBV28 and TRBJ2-5, with D uncertain. Germline CDR1 reads MDHEN; CDR2 reads SYDVKM. Trimming removed 8 bases from V and 2 bases from J, with 12 bases in between. This CDR3 region has 13 residues. The CDR3 DNA sequence: TGTGCCAGCCCCAGGACGCCACAAGAGACCCAGTACTTC. Its protein is CASPRTPQETQYF. Supplemented by reference TRBV28 and TRBJ2-5, the full variable domain reads DVKVTQSSRYLVKRTGEKVFLECVQDMDHENMFWYRQDPGLGLRLIYFSYDVKMKEKGDIPEGYSVSREKKERFSLILESASTNQTSMYLCASPRTPQETQYFGPGTRLLVL.

The genes are TRBV9 and TRBJ2-2; 9 bases match TRBD2. The V and J ends lost 5 bases and 3 bases, in that order; junction bases with no gene match: 2. The CDR3 sequence is 14 residues long. The germline V gene has CDR1 SGDLS and CDR2 YYNGEE. The DNA of the CDR3 is TGTGCCAGCAGGGGACTAGCAGACACCGGGGAGCTGTTTTTT. As protein: CASRGLADTGELFF.

The DNA for the CDR3 is TGTGCCAGTGGAGACAGGGGATGGGATTCACCCCTCCACTTT. Protein: CASGDRGWDSPLHF. The chain carries TRBV7-6 and TRBJ1-6, with 8 bases fitting TRBD1. Trimming took 9 bases from V and 8 from J; bases not matched to a gene: 9. Germline CDR1 reads SGHVS; CDR2 reads FNYEAQ. The CDR3 extends over 14 amino acids. Complete variable domain (other parts from reference TRBV7-6 and TRBJ1-6): GAGVSQSPRYKVTKRGQDVALRCDPISGHVSLYWYRQALGQGPEFLTYFNYEAQQDKSGLPNDRFSAERPEGSISTLTIQRTEQRDSAMYRCASGDRGWDSPLHFGNGTRLTVT.

The chain employs TRBV10-3 and TRBJ2-7, with 11 bases that match TRBD2. Germline V gives CDR1 ENHRY, CDR2 SYGVKD. With V trimmed by 8 bases and J by 0 bases, 3 bases remained unmatched. The CDR3 covers 14 residues. This CDR3 is CAIGTSGYSYEQYF. The CDR3 DNA is TGTGCCATCGGGACTAGCGGTTACTCCTACGAGCAGTACTTC.

The chain is built from TRBV5-4 and TRBJ2-7; possible D gene TRBD2, 5 bases. The CDR3 totals 14 residues. The V and J ends lost 2 bases and 5 bases respectively, with 14 bases between them. The germline V gene has CDR1 SGHNT and CDR2 YYREEE (reference sequence). CDR3 loop: CASSLEGSSDEQYF. The CDR3, as DNA: TGTGCCAGCAGCTTAGAAGGGAGTTCGGACGAGCAGTACTTC.

This sequence joins TRBV9 and TRBJ1-2; the D is unclear. V gave up 3 bases and J gave up 8 bases, with 17 bases separating them. Germline loops: CDR1 SGDLS, CDR2 YYNGEE. The CDR3 sequence is 14 residues long. CDR3 residues: CASSGDAPPSGYTF. CDR3 nucleotide sequence: TGTGCCAGCAGCGGAGACGCCCCGCCGTCGGGCTACACCTTC.

The chain couples TRBV6-5 to TRBJ2-5; D gene uncertain. Germline lookup yields CDR1 MNHEY and CDR2 SVGAGI. The ends were cut back, 7 bases at V and 4 bases at J, with 7 bases in the middle. The CDR3 spans 11 residues. The CDR3 protein is CASTRRETQYF. CDR3 in DNA: TGTGCCAGCACCAGAAGAGAGACCCAGTACTTC.

V and J are TRBV5-6 and TRBJ2-3, with no clear D. CDR3 size: 16 residues. Germline V gene lookup returns CDR1 SGHDT and CDR2 YYEEEE. Trimming left V 1 base short and J 2 bases short, with 14 bases between. The CDR3 sequence: CASSLRVARYTDTQYF. CDR3 DNA sequence: TGTGCCAGCAGCTTGAGGGTGGCTCGATACACAGATACGCAGTATTTT. The full variable domain, rest sourced from reference TRBV5-6 and TRBJ2-3, is DAGVTQSPTHLIKTRGQQVTLRCSPKSGHDTVSWYQQALGQGPQFIFQYYEEEERQRGNFPDRFSGHQFPNYSSELNVNALLLGDSALYLCASSLRVARYTDTQYFGPGTRLTVL.

The rearrangement joins TRBV30 to TRBJ1-1; 7 bases agree with TRBD1. This CDR3 comprises 12 residues. The germline V gene has CDR1 GTSNPN and CDR2 SVGIG (reference sequence). After removal of 3 bases from V and 8 bases from J, the junction contained 6 bases not matched to a gene. CDR3 DNA sequence: TGTGCCTGGAGGTTACAGGGGCTGGAAGCTTTCTTT. It codes for CAWRLQGLEAFF.

V usage is TRBV6-6 and J usage is TRBJ1-4; tentatively, D is TRBD1 (6 bases). Trimming took 9 bases from V and 8 from J, leaving 22 bases between them. The CDR3 consists of 15 residues. Germline-derived CDR1 and CDR2 are MNHNY and SVGAGI (reference sequence). The CDR3 reads CASGSGAELGEKLFF. DNA of the CDR3: TGTGCCAGTGGATCAGGGGCAGAGCTGGGCGAAAAACTGTTTTTT.

This clone was seen only once. The V and J genes are TRBV6-1 and TRBJ2-7; 9 bases are shared with TRBD2. The V segment lost 6 bases and the J segment 4 bases; nucleotides outside the gene matches: 10. This CDR3 has 15 amino acids. Germline-derived CDR1 and CDR2 are MNHNS and SASEGT. CDR3 in amino acids: CASRPPGLAVYEQYF. The CDR3 DNA is TGTGCCAGCAGACCCCCGGGACTAGCAGTATACGAGCAGTACTTC.

The rearrangement uses TRBV30 and TRBJ1-3; D ambiguous. Germline V gives CDR1 GTSNPN, CDR2 SVGIG (reference sequence). Trimming left V 8 bases short and J 0 bases short, with 8 bases between. This CDR3 is 12 amino acids long. Here the CDR3 reads CATTVSGNTIYF. The DNA for the CDR3 is TGTGCCACCACAGTCTCTGGAAACACCATATATTTT.

Only one count was recorded for this clone. V usage is TRBV11-2 and J usage is TRBJ2-7, with D maybe TRBD1 (6 bases). The CDR3 runs 16 residues. V lost 3 bases, J lost 2 bases, and 17 bases lay in between. Germline values: CDR1 SGHAT, CDR2 FQNNGV. The CDR3 bases are TGTGCCAGCAGCTTGTTAGTGACAGGTCCTACCTACGAGCAGTACTTC. Its protein is CASSLLVTGPTYEQYF.

This clone occurred once. Within the sample, other DNA sequences also encode this same CDR3. The gene calls are TRBV2 and TRBJ2-7; no definite D call. The CDR3 spans 11 residues. The germline V and J ends were trimmed by 0 bases and 7 bases, with 4 bases remaining between them. Germline values: CDR1 SNHLY, CDR2 FYNNEI. The CDR3 is CASSEAGEQYF. CDR3 in DNA: TGTGCCAGCAGTGAAGCGGGGGAGCAGTACTTC.

The chain combines TRBV15 with TRBJ2-4, with D uncertain. This CDR3 has 17 residues. Per germline, CDR1 LNHNV and CDR2 YYDKDF (reference sequence). Trimming stripped 1 base from V and 7 bases from J, with 20 bases between. CDR3 residues: CATSRGWENGLVNIQYF. The DNA of the CDR3 is TGTGCCACCAGCAGAGGGTGGGAAAATGGCTTGGTTAACATTCAGTACTTC. Drawing the rest from reference TRBV15 and TRBJ2-4, the complete variable domain is DAMVIQNPRYQVTQFGKPVTLSCSQTLNHNVMYWYQQKSSQAPKLLFHYYDKDFNNEADTPDNFQSRRPNTSFCFLDIRSPGLGDTAMYLCATSRGWENGLVNIQYFGAGTRLSVL.

The V gene is TRBV6-6, the J gene TRBJ1-1, with a tentative D call TRBD1 (6 bases). From germline, CDR1 is MNHNY and CDR2 SVGAGI (reference sequence). The CDR3 covers 14 residues. Trimming removed 2 bases from V and 4 bases from J, with 11 bases in between. This chain's CDR3 is CASSYPQGGTEAFF. DNA for the CDR3: TGTGCCAGCAGTTACCCCCAAGGGGGCACTGAAGCTTTCTTT.

V gene TRBV6-1 combines with J gene TRBJ1-2; tentatively, D is TRBD1 (5 bases). Germline CDR1 MNHNS, CDR2 SASEGT. V lost 5 bases to trimming and J lost 7 bases, with 20 bases between them. The CDR3 is made up of 15 amino acids. In DNA form, the CDR3 reads TGTGCCAGCAGTCGCTCTTCCGGGACGGCGATTGGCTACACCTTC. Amino acids: CASSRSSGTAIGYTF.

The chain employs TRBV6-6 and TRBJ2-1; 8 positions match TRBD2. V was pared by 6 bases and J by 9 bases, with 7 bases of the junction left unmatched. This CDR3 spans 13 amino acids. CDR1 and CDR2 from the germline V gene are MNHNY and SVGAGI (reference sequence). CDR3 DNA sequence: TGTGCCAGCAGCCCCGGGGGGGCCGGTGAGCAGTTCTTC. This encodes CASSPGGAGEQFF.